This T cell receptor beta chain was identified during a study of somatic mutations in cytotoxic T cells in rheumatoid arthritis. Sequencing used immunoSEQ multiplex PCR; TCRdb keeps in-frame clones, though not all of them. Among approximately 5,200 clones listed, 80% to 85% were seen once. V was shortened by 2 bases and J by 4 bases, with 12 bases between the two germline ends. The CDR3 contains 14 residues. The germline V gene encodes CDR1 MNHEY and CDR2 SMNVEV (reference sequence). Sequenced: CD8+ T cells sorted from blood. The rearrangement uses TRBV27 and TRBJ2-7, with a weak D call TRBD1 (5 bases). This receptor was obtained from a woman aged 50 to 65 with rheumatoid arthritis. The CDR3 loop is CASSLVREAYEQYF. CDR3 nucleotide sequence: TGTGCCAGCAGTTTAGTCAGGGAAGCGTACGAGCAGTACTTC.